This TCR beta chain emerged from a study of cytomegalovirus exposure and HLA in healthy donors. Profiled with immunoSEQ multiplex PCR; TCRdb holds only in-frame clones, not every one. Among 130,000 or so clones listed, around 90% were seen once. The ends lost 3 bases at V and 7 bases at J; junction bases unmatched: 7. The CDR3 length is 15 residues. Germline loops: CDR1 SGHTA, CDR2 FQGTGA. Material for sequencing was PBMCs. The TCR was taken from a woman aged 18-29 years in good health and CMV-seronegative. The gene calls are TRBV7-3 and TRBJ2-2; 8 nucleotides agree with TRBD2. CDR3 in amino acids: CASSFYSGGDGELFF. In nucleotides, the CDR3 is TGTGCCAGCAGCTTCTACAGCGGGGGTGACGGGGAGCTGTTTTTT.